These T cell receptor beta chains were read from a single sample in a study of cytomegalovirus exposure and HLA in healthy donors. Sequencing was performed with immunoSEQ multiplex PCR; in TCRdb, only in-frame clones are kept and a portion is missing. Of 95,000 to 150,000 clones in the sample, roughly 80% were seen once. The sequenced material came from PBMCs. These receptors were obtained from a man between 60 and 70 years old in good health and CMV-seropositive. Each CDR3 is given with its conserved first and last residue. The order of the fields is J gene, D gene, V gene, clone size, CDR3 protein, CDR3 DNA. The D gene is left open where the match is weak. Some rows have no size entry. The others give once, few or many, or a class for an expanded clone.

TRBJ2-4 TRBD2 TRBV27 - CASSLASGDLNIQYF TGTGCCAGCAGTTTAGCCAGCGGGGATCTTAACATTCAGTACTTC
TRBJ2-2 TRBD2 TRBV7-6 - CASSPIGTSGRSVGGELFF TGTGCCAGCAGCCCGATTGGGACTAGTGGGAGGTCGGTCGGCGGGGAGCTGTTTTTT
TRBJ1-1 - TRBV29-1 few CSVVYVHGTEAFF TGCAGCGTCGTCTACGTCCACGGCACTGAAGCTTTCTTT
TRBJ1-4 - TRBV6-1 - CASSDVFEKLFF TGTGCCAGCAGTGACGTTTTTGAAAAACTGTTTTTT
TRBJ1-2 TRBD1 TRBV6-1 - CASSANRGLEGYTF TGTGCCAGCAGTGCTAACAGGGGGCTGGAGGGCTACACCTTC
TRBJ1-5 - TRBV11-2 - CASSLERGNQPQHF TGTGCCAGCAGCCTCGAAAGGGGGAATCAGCCCCAGCATTTT
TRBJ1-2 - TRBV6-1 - CASTPGYGYTF TGTGCCAGCACTCCAGGCTATGGCTACACCTTC
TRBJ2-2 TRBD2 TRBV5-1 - CASSFSGPGTGELFF TGCGCCAGCAGCTTTAGCGGGCCGGGCACCGGGGAGCTGTTTTTT
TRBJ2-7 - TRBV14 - CASSQSTGYNYEQYF TGTGCCAGCAGCCAATCGACAGGATACAACTACGAGCAGTACTTC
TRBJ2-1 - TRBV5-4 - CASSLNRAGGIGDEQFF TGTGCCAGCAGCTTGAATCGAGCGGGTGGAATTGGGGATGAGCAGTTCTTC
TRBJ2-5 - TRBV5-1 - CASRTEIRGTQYF TGCGCCAGCAGGACGGAGATTCGGGGGACCCAGTACTTC
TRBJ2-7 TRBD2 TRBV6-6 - CASSYLGTSSYEQYF TGTGCCAGCAGTTATCTCGGGACTAGCAGCTACGAGCAGTACTTC
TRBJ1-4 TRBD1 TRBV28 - CASSPAGGARGEKLFF TGTGCCAGCAGTCCGGCAGGGGGCGCGAGAGGTGAAAAACTGTTTTTT
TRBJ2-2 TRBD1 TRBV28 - CAGNRGENTGELFF TGTGCCGGAAACAGGGGCGAGAACACCGGGGAGCTGTTTTTT
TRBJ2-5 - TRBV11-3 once CASSGSRETQYF TGTGCCAGCAGCGGGAGCAGAGAGACCCAGTACTTC
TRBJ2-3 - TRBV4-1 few CASSPQGIYTDTQYF TGCGCCAGCAGCCCTCAGGGCATATACACAGATACGCAGTATTTT
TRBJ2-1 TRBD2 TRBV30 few CAWSGFRTSGHNNEQFF TGTGCCTGGAGTGGGTTCAGAACTAGCGGACATAACAATGAGCAGTTCTTC
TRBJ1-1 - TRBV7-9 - CASSRVRAYTEAFF TGTGCCAGCAGCCGGGTGAGGGCCTACACTGAAGCTTTCTTT
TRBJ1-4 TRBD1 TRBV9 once CASSQGDEKLFF TGTGCCAGCAGCCAGGGGGATGAAAAACTGTTTTTT
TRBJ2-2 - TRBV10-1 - CASSWGGTGELFF TGCGCCAGCAGCTGGGGCGGCACCGGGGAGCTGTTTTTT
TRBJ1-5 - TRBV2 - CASSDSMTNQPQHF TGTGCCAGCAGTGACTCCATGACTAATCAGCCCCAGCATTTT
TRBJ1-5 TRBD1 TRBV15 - CATSSTGTGGNQPQHF TGTGCCACCAGCAGCACTGGCACAGGGGGAAATCAGCCCCAGCATTTT
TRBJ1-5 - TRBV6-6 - CASRSGQNSNQPQHF TGTGCCAGCAGGAGCGGACAGAACAGCAATCAGCCCCAGCATTTT
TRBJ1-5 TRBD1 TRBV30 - CAWGQGENQPQHF TGTGCCTGGGGACAGGGGGAAAATCAGCCCCAGCATTTT
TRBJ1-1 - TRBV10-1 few CASSDGESGAFF TGCGCCAGCAGTGATGGGGAGAGTGGAGCTTTCTTT
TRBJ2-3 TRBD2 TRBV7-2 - CASSTRTSSTDTQYF TGTGCCAGCAGCACAAGGACTAGCAGCACAGATACGCAGTATTTT
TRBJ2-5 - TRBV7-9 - CASSPPRTSQETQYF TGTGCCAGCAGCCCACCCCGGACAAGCCAAGAGACCCAGTACTTC
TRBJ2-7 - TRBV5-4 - CASSLESQELDYEQYF TGTGCCAGCAGCTTAGAGAGTCAGGAATTGGACTACGAGCAGTACTTC
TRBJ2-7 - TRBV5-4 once CASSQNGGIAYEQYF TGTGCCAGCAGCCAAAATGGAGGTATAGCCTACGAGCAGTACTTC
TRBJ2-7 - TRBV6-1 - CASSDSGGTYEQYF TGTGCCAGCAGTGACTCAGGGGGGACCTACGAGCAGTACTTC
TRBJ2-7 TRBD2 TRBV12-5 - CASGYPGLGKQYF TGTGCTAGTGGTTACCCGGGACTAGGGAAGCAGTACTTC
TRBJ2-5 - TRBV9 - CASSATQETQYF TGTGCCAGCAGCGCTACTCAAGAGACCCAGTACTTC
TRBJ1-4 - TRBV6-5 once CASSYHPGLGEKLFF TGTGCCAGCAGTTACCACCCAGGGTTGGGGGAAAAACTGTTTTTT
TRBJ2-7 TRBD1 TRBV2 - CASITGGASYEQYF TGTGCCAGCATTACAGGGGGCGCGTCCTACGAGCAGTACTTC
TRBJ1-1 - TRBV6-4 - CASSDLPGGAAEAFF TGTGCCAGCAGTGACCTTCCGGGGGGGGCAGCTGAAGCTTTCTTT
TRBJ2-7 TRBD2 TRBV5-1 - CASSITSGSSYEQYF TGCGCCAGCAGCATTACTAGCGGAAGCTCCTACGAGCAGTACTTC
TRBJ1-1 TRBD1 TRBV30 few CAWIRQGVGTEAFF TGTGCCTGGATACGACAGGGGGTAGGCACTGAAGCTTTCTTT
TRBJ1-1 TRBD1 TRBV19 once CASTRDRGNTEAFF TGTGCCAGTACCAGGGACAGGGGGAACACTGAAGCTTTCTTT
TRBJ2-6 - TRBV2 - CASTRGGAGANVLTF TGTGCCAGCACCCGAGGCGGTGCTGGGGCCAACGTCCTGACTTTC
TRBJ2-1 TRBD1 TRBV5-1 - CASSLGLGQAYNEQFF TGCGCCAGCAGCTTGGGCCTGGGACAGGCTTACAATGAGCAGTTCTTC
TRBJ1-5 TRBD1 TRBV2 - CASSDQGALSNQPQHF TGTGCCAGCAGTGACCAGGGGGCATTAAGCAATCAGCCCCAGCATTTT
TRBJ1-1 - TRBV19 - CASSVAGHYTEAFF TGTGCCAGTAGCGTAGCCGGTCATTACACTGAAGCTTTCTTT
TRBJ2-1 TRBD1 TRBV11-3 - CASSPRGQGTYNEQFF TGTGCCAGCAGCCCTCGGGGACAGGGGACCTACAATGAGCAGTTCTTC
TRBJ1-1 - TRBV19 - CASRTGGYGSTEAFF TGTGCCAGTAGGACTGGGGGGTACGGCAGCACTGAAGCTTTCTTT
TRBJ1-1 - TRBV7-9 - CASSLAAGAEAFF TGTGCCAGCAGCTTAGCGGCGGGCGCTGAAGCTTTCTTT
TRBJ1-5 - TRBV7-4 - CASSLPPYQPQHF TGTGCCAGCAGCTTACCTCCTTATCAGCCCCAGCATTTT
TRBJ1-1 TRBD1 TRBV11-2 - CASSAPDRGGTEAFF TGTGCCAGCAGCGCCCCGGACAGGGGCGGAACTGAAGCTTTCTTT
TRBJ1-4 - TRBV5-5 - CASSYTRDTDEKLFF TGTGCCAGCAGCTATACCCGGGACACGGATGAAAAACTGTTTTTT
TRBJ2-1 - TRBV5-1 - CASSVTGAGVSYNEQFF TGCGCCAGCAGCGTGACAGGTGCGGGTGTGTCCTACAATGAGCAGTTCTTC
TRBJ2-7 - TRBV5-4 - CASSAEYEQYF TGTGCCAGCAGCGCGGAATACGAGCAGTACTTC
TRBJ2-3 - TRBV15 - CATSRDQTDTQYF TGTGCCACCAGCAGAGATCAAACAGATACGCAGTATTTT
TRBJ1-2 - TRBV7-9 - CASSLDIYGYTF TGTGCCAGCAGCTTAGATATCTATGGCTACACCTTC
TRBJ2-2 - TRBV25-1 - CASSPFAKNTGELFF TGTGCCAGCAGTCCTTTCGCGAAAAACACCGGGGAGCTGTTTTTT
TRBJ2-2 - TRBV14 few CASSRTANTGELFF TGTGCCAGCAGCCGGACAGCCAACACCGGGGAGCTGTTTTTT
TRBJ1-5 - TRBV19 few CASSNFLTSSNQPQHF TGTGCCAGTAGTAATTTCCTCACTTCTAGCAATCAGCCCCAGCATTTT
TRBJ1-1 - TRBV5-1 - CASSWEVRGPEAFF TGCGCCAGCAGCTGGGAGGTACGGGGCCCTGAAGCTTTCTTT
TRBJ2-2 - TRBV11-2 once CASSLRDGLGTGELFF TGTGCCAGCAGCTTAAGAGACGGGTTGGGCACCGGGGAGCTGTTTTTT
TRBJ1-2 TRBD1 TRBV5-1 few CASSESAGTGGAGYGYTF TGCGCCAGCAGCGAAAGCGCCGGGACAGGGGGCGCGGGCTATGGCTACACCTTC
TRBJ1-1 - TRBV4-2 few CASSQGEENTEAFF TGTGCCAGCAGCCAGGGAGAGGAGAACACTGAAGCTTTCTTT